What follows are 17 T cell receptor beta chains derived from one specimen sequenced in a study of siplizumab effects on memory and regulatory T cells. Generated by immunoSEQ multiplex PCR, the TCRdb table keeps only in-frame clones and is missing some. In the table there are approximately 65,000 clones, 79% of which are singletons. Sequenced material: memory CD4+ T cells sorted from blood. Receptors were obtained from a human donor in good health.

The CDR3 nucleotides read TGTGCCAGCAGCCCCCGCGCAGCGGGGGGCAGCTCCTACAATGAGCAGTTCTTC. Translation: CASSPRAAGGSSYNEQFF. The rearrangement links TRBV9 to TRBJ2-1; 9 bases map to TRBD2. The CDR3 loop spans 18 amino acids. The germline CDR1 and CDR2 sequences are SGDLS and YYNGEE. The J segment lost 0 bases and the V segment lost 4 bases, leaving 11 bases of the junction unmatched.

This clone turned up a few times. V usage is TRBV7-9 and J usage is TRBJ1-6; possible D gene TRBD1, 6 bases. Trimming cost V 4 bases and J 6 bases, with 13 bases left between them. The CDR3 totals 15 residues. The germline V gene encodes CDR1 SEHNR and CDR2 FQNEAQ (reference sequence). CDR3 sequence reads: CASSWSQGRNSPLHF. DNA of the CDR3: TGTGCCAGCAGCTGGTCCCAGGGGCGTAATTCACCCCTCCACTTT.

The chain carries TRBV19 and TRBJ1-5, with 7 bases that match TRBD1. The germline V gene encodes CDR1 LNHDA and CDR2 SQIVND (reference sequence). Trimming took 8 bases from V and 9 from J; bases not matched to a gene: 13. There are 14 residues in the CDR3. CDR3 sequence: CASGPGGGSLPQHF. CDR3 DNA sequence: TGTGCCAGTGGCCCAGGGGGGGGCTCGTTGCCCCAGCATTTT.

CDR3 amino acids: CASRSGLSYGELFF. As DNA, the CDR3 is TGTGCCAGTAGGTCAGGACTAAGTTACGGGGAGCTGTTTTTT. V is TRBV19 and J is TRBJ2-2; weak D call: TRBD2 (6 bases). The CDR3 length is 14 residues. Germline V gene lookup returns CDR1 LNHDA and CDR2 SQIVND (reference sequence). V was cut by 6 bases and J by 7 bases, with 15 bases left in between.

The CDR3 sequence is CASSESGSKDYGYTF. The CDR3 DNA reads TGTGCCAGCAGTGAATCGGGGTCGAAGGACTATGGCTACACCTTC. This chain joins TRBV25-1 and TRBJ1-2; D ambiguous. There are 15 residues in the CDR3. Germline loops: CDR1 MGHDK, CDR2 SYGVNS. V was trimmed by 1 base and J by 3 bases, leaving 12 bases between them.

This clone turned up a few times. Here the CDR3 reads CASSQVGTLTEAFF. CDR3 DNA sequence: TGCGCCAGCAGCCAAGTAGGGACCCTGACTGAAGCTTTCTTT. The V gene is TRBV4-1, the J gene TRBJ1-1; a weak D match, TRBD1 (5 bases). The ends were cut back, 1 base at V and 5 bases at J, with 11 bases in the middle. Germline-derived CDR1 and CDR2 are MGHRA and YSYEKL. This CDR3 has 14 amino acids.

The chain uses TRBV4-3 and TRBJ1-2; 7 nucleotides align to TRBD1. CDR3 length: 16 residues. CDR1 and CDR2 from the germline V gene are LGHNA and YSLEER. V lost 4 bases, J lost 1 base, and 9 bases stayed unmatched. The CDR3 DNA sequence: TGCGCCAGCAGCCCGACTAATACAGGGGTTAACTATGGCTACACCTTC. As protein: CASSPTNTGVNYGYTF.

The chain carries TRBV2 and TRBJ1-6; D is unclear. The CDR3 spans 13 residues. Germline assignment: CDR1 SNHLY and CDR2 FYNNEI. V lost 9 bases, J lost 8 bases, and 14 bases lay in between. The CDR3 DNA reads TGTGCCAGACGGGAGGGCCGGGATTCACCCCTCCACTTT. Its translation is CARREGRDSPLHF.

The chain combines TRBV7-9 with TRBJ1-1; 8 bases align to TRBD1. CDR3 length: 16 residues. V lost 3 bases and J lost 0; bases outside the gene matches: 6. Per germline, CDR1 SEHNR and CDR2 FQNEAQ (reference sequence). This CDR3 reads CASSLGGQGLNTEAFF. CDR3 bases: TGTGCCAGCAGCTTGGGAGGACAGGGCTTGAACACTGAAGCTTTCTTT.

V gene TRBV7-9 combines with J gene TRBJ2-7, with D perhaps TRBD1 (6 bases). This CDR3 region has 12 residues. Trimming removed 4 bases from V and 5 bases from J, with 9 bases in between. The germline gives CDR1 SEHNR, CDR2 FQNEAQ (reference sequence). The CDR3 loop reads CASSYGQNEQYF. CDR3 DNA: TGTGCCAGCAGCTATGGACAGAACGAGCAGTACTTC.

CDR3 nucleotides: TGTGCCAGCACAGGGTACGGAAACCAAGAGACCCAGTACTTC. As protein: CASTGYGNQETQYF. The chain recombines TRBV6-1 with TRBJ2-5, with D perhaps matching TRBD1 (5 bases). Germline-derived CDR1 and CDR2 are MNHNS and SASEGT. This CDR3 region has 14 residues. V shed 7 bases and J shed 0 bases, with 12 bases lying between them.

The chain is built from TRBV28 and TRBJ1-4; D gene unclear. CDR1 and CDR2 (germline): MDHEN, SYDVKM. Trimming stripped 2 bases from V and 7 bases from J, with 2 bases between. This CDR3 contains 11 residues. CDR3 sequence (DNA): TGTGCCAGCAGTTTAAGTGAAAAACTGTTTTTT. Its translation is CASSLSEKLFF.

The rearrangement uses TRBV27 and TRBJ1-6, with D possibly matching TRBD1 (5 bases). The germline gives CDR1 MNHEY, CDR2 SMNVEV (reference sequence). The ends were cut back, 6 bases at V and 4 bases at J, with 13 bases in the middle. The CDR3 covers 15 residues. In DNA form, the CDR3 reads TGTGCCAGCAGCCTGGGACGGACTTATAATTCACCCCTCCACTTT. Its translation is CASSLGRTYNSPLHF.

The V gene is TRBV7-2, the J gene TRBJ2-3; 11 bases align to TRBD2. V shed 5 bases, J shed 5 bases, and the junction held 9 bases outside the gene matches. The V gene's germline CDR1 is SGHTA and CDR2 FQGNSA. CDR3 size: 16 residues. CDR3 protein: CASSLLSGGAGDTQYF. In DNA, the CDR3 is TGTGCCAGCAGCCTCCTTAGCGGGGGGGCGGGAGATACGCAGTATTTT. The full variable domain, with the rest looked up from reference TRBV7-2 and TRBJ2-3, is GAGVSQSPSNKVTEKGKDVELRCDPISGHTALYWYRQSLGQGLEFLIYFQGNSAPDKSGLPSDRFSAERTGGSVSTLTIQRTQQEDSAVYLCASSLLSGGAGDTQYFGPGTRLTVL.

V and J are TRBV5-4 and TRBJ2-3, with 9 bases aligning to TRBD1. Trimming at V came to 9 bases and at J to 3 bases, leaving 11 bases not matched to a gene. CDR1 is SGHNT and CDR2 is YYREEE in the germline V gene (reference sequence). The CDR3 extends over 15 amino acids. The CDR3 spells CATIKPGQGTDTQYF. The CDR3 DNA follows: TGTGCCACCATAAAACCGGGACAGGGAACAGATACGCAGTATTTT.

The genes are TRBV2 and TRBJ1-1, with 7 bases identical to TRBD1. The germline gives CDR1 SNHLY, CDR2 FYNNEI. The length of the CDR3 is 15 residues. V was pared by 4 bases and J by 4 bases, with 9 bases of the junction left unmatched. The CDR3 DNA is TGTGCCAGCAGTGCCACAGGGGTGCTGGGCACTGAAGCTTTCTTT. This translates into CASSATGVLGTEAFF.

The rearrangement links TRBV11-2 to TRBJ1-6, with TRBD1 as a possible D gene (5 bases). V was clipped by 2 bases and J by 13 bases, with 12 bases between them. The germline gives CDR1 SGHAT, CDR2 FQNNGV. The CDR3 runs 13 residues. The CDR3, as DNA: TGTGCCAGCAGCTTACTCAGGGATGGGCCCCTCCACTTT. It specifies CASSLLRDGPLHF.